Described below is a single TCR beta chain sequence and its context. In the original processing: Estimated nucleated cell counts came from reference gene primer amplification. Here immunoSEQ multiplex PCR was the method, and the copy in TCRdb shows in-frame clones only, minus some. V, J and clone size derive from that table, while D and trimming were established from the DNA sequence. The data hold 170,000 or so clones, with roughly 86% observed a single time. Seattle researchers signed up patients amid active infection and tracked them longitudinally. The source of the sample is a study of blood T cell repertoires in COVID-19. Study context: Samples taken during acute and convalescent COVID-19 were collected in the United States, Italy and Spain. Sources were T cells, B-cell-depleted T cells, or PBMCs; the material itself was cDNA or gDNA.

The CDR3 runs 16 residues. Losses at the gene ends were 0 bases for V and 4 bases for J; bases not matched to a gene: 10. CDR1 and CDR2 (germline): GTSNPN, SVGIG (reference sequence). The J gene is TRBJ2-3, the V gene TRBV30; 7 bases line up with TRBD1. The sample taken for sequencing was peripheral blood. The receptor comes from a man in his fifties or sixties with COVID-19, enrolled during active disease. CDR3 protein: CAWSVLGGAVADTQYF. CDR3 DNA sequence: TGTGCCTGGAGTGTACTAGGGGGCGCGGTGGCAGATACGCAGTATTTT.